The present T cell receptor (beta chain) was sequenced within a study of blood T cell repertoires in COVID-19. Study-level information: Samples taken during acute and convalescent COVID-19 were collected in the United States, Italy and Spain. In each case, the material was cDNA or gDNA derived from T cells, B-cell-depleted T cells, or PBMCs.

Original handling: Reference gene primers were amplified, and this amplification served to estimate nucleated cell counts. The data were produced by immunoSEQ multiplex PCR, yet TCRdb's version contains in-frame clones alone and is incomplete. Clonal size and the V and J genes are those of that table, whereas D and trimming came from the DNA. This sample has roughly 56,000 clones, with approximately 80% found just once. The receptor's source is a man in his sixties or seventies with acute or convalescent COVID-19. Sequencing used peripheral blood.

The CDR3 DNA is TGCGCCAGCAGCGCTTTCGGCGGGGGGGACGAGACCCAGTACTTC. It specifies CASSAFGGGDETQYF. V gene TRBV5-1 combines with J gene TRBJ2-5; 9 bases are a match to TRBD2. V was pared by 4 bases and J by 5 bases, with 9 bases of the junction left unmatched. Germline V gene lookup returns CDR1 SGHRS and CDR2 YFSETQ. This CDR3 comprises 15 residues.